The 8 T cell receptor beta chains presented below share a single source sample, sequenced in a study of CD8+ T cells in alopecia areata. As the sequencing template, cDNA was produced by extracting RNA and reverse transcribing it. Repertoires were generated with immunoSEQ multiplex PCR, while TCRdb's copy carries only in-frame clones and drops some. The table records 110,000 to 150,000 clones, less than 70% of them present only once. The treatment: oral pan-JAK inhibitor, 5-10 mg twice daily. The sequencing used CD8+ T cells sorted from blood, collected at week 4, from a patient treated with tofacitinib. These receptors all stem from a human donor with alopecia areata.

This clone was counted a few times. The chain uses TRBV19 and TRBJ2-1; TRBD2 is a possible D gene (5 bases). The CDR3 loop spans 16 amino acids. CDR1 is LNHDA and CDR2 is SQIVND in the germline V gene (reference sequence). Deletions cut 4 bases from V and 4 bases from J, with 17 bases between. The CDR3 spells CASSNPSSAPYNEQFF. CDR3 coding DNA: TGTGCCAGTAGTAATCCTAGCTCTGCGCCTTACAATGAGCAGTTCTTC.

CDR3 sequence: CASSRGQGGGYTF. The CDR3 DNA reads as TGTGCCAGCAGCCGAGGGCAGGGAGGCGGCTACACCTTC. V and J are TRBV27 and TRBJ1-2; weak D call: TRBD1 (5 bases). Germline-derived CDR1 and CDR2 are MNHEY and SMNVEV (reference sequence). Trimming cost V 6 bases and J 8 bases, with 16 bases left between them. The CDR3 is 13 residues long.

J is TRBJ1-2 and V is TRBV5-6; tentatively, D is TRBD1 (5 bases). Germline CDR1 SGHDT, CDR2 YYEEEE. The CDR3 runs 14 residues. Between the trimmed V and J ends, which lost 4 bases and 4 bases, there was a span of 14 bases. The CDR3 DNA reads as TGTGCCAGCAGCCCCGGGGGTTTGCGCTATGGCTACACCTTC. Its protein is CASSPGGLRYGYTF.

The chain combines TRBV27 with TRBJ2-1, with 11 bases identical to TRBD1. Germline trimming cut 5 bases from V and 9 bases from J; bases unmatched to any gene: 6. This CDR3 contains 14 residues. Germline V gene sequence: CDR1 MNHEY, CDR2 SMNVEV (reference sequence). The CDR3, as DNA: TGTGCCAGCAGTGGGACAGGGGGGATGGGTGAGCAGTTCTTC. Protein: CASSGTGGMGEQFF.

This clone was found a few times. This chain joins TRBV6-6 and TRBJ2-7; weak D call: TRBD2 (6 bases). The CDR3 totals 14 residues. Trimming took 3 bases from V and 0 from J, leaving 9 bases between them. Germline-derived CDR1 and CDR2 are MNHNY and SVGAGI (reference sequence). CDR3 sequence: CASSYETSSYEQYF. The CDR3 nucleotides read TGTGCCAGCAGTTATGAGACTAGCTCCTACGAGCAGTACTTC.

Ten or more counts support this clone. This chain uses TRBV13 with TRBJ2-7; 12 nucleotides agree with TRBD1. The CDR3 is 16 amino acids. CDR1 and CDR2 from the germline V gene are PRHDT and FYEKMQ (reference sequence). V lost 2 bases, J lost 4 bases, and 6 bases stayed unmatched. The CDR3 sequence: CASSLWGQGAVYEQYF. In nucleotides, the CDR3 is TGTGCCAGCAGCTTATGGGGACAGGGGGCCGTATACGAGCAGTACTTC.

The genes are TRBV6-5 and TRBJ2-1; 9 bases align to TRBD2. J lost 4 bases, V lost 3 bases, and 7 bases had no gene match. This CDR3 contains 16 residues. Germline CDR1 MNHEY, CDR2 SVGAGI. The CDR3 here is CASSYSPSGEYNEQFF. As DNA, the CDR3 is TGTGCCAGCAGTTATTCTCCTAGCGGGGAATACAATGAGCAGTTCTTC.

This clone was counted only a few times. The J gene is TRBJ2-2, the V gene TRBV9; D unclear. Trimming stripped 3 bases from V and 4 bases from J, with 7 bases between. In germline, CDR1 is SGDLS, CDR2 YYNGEE. The CDR3 totals 13 residues. The CDR3 protein is CASSATVTGELFF. The DNA of the CDR3 is TGTGCCAGCAGCGCAACAGTCACCGGGGAGCTGTTTTTT.